The rows below give T cell receptor beta chains drawn from one sample of a study of shared clonotypes between healthy human individuals. Sequenced by immunoSEQ multiplex PCR; TCRdb stores in-frame clones only, minus some. The sample holds roughly 1,500,000 clones, around 98% seen once. The specimen was naive CD4+ T cells sorted from blood. The receptors here all came from a man in his thirties or forties in good health. CDR3s include the opening cysteine and the closing phenylalanine or tryptophan. The order of the fields is V gene, CDR3 length, J gene, D gene, CDR3 DNA, CDR3 protein. The D gene is left open where the match is weak.

V gene: TRBV2
CDR3 length: 15
J gene: TRBJ1-3
D gene: .
CDR3 DNA: TGTGCCAGCAGTGAATCTGAGGAGACCGGAAACACCATATATTTT
CDR3 protein: CASSESEETGNTIYF

V gene: TRBV5-4
CDR3 length: 13
J gene: TRBJ2-5
D gene: TRBD2
CDR3 DNA: TGTGCCAGCAGGGTGGCGGGAGGAGGGACCCAGTACTTC
CDR3 protein: CASRVAGGGTQYF

V gene: TRBV19
CDR3 length: 13
J gene: TRBJ2-1
D gene: TRBD2
CDR3 DNA: TGTGCCAGTTCCGGGACTATCGGTAATGAGCAGTTCTTC
CDR3 protein: CASSGTIGNEQFF

V gene: TRBV2
CDR3 length: 14
J gene: TRBJ2-2
D gene: TRBD1
CDR3 DNA: TGTGCCAGCAGTGGACAGGGTAATATTGGGGAGCTGTTTTTT
CDR3 protein: CASSGQGNIGELFF

V gene: TRBV29-1
CDR3 length: 13
J gene: TRBJ1-4
D gene: .
CDR3 DNA: TGCAGCGTTGAAAACCCCCTGAGTGAAAAACTGTTTTTT
CDR3 protein: CSVENPLSEKLFF

V gene: TRBV19
CDR3 length: 14
J gene: TRBJ2-2
D gene: TRBD1
CDR3 DNA: TGTGCCAGTAGTTTACAGGGGGCTACCGGGGAGCTGTTTTTT
CDR3 protein: CASSLQGATGELFF

V gene: TRBV7-9
CDR3 length: 17
J gene: TRBJ2-7
D gene: TRBD2
CDR3 DNA: TGTGCCAGCAGCTGGGGGGGACTAGCGGGAGAACCCCACGAGCAGTACTTC
CDR3 protein: CASSWGGLAGEPHEQYF

V gene: TRBV30
CDR3 length: 15
J gene: TRBJ2-7
D gene: TRBD2
CDR3 DNA: TGTGCCCGTCCCCCACGCGGGAGGGGTATTGTCGAGCAGTACTTC
CDR3 protein: CARPPRGRGIVEQYF

V gene: TRBV7-3
CDR3 length: 13
J gene: TRBJ1-1
D gene: .
CDR3 DNA: TGTGCCAGCAGCTTTAAAGCTAACACTGAAGCTTTCTTT
CDR3 protein: CASSFKANTEAFF

V gene: TRBV7-9
CDR3 length: 14
J gene: TRBJ2-1
D gene: .
CDR3 DNA: TGTGCCAGCAGCTCAACCCGCCAGGTTATTGAGCAGTTCTTC
CDR3 protein: CASSSTRQVIEQFF